The T cell receptor (beta chain) under discussion was sequenced for a study of CD8+ T cells in alopecia areata. Study-level background: Tofacitinib administration to treated patients was oral, at 5 to 10 mg twice daily. Study-level points and caveats: Sequenced scalp T cells also include alphabeta T cells resident in normal skin.

This CDR3 has 14 residues. The germline gives CDR1 MDHEN, CDR2 SYDVKM. Between the trimmed V and J ends, which lost 3 bases and 0 bases, there was a span of 9 bases. The sequencing template was cDNA reverse transcribed from extracted RNA. Generated by immunoSEQ multiplex PCR, the TCRdb table keeps only in-frame clones and is missing some. In the table there are roughly 59,000 clones, about half of which are singletons. As concerns this clone: Its antigen is unidentified.

Patients with alopecia areata provided lesional scalp punch biopsies as well as peripheral blood. The specimen comprised CD8+ T cells sorted from blood, sampled at week 0. The sequence was collected from a human donor with alopecia areata. J is TRBJ2-7 and V is TRBV28; D may be TRBD2 (5 bases). CDR3 in amino acids: CASSLAGSSYEQYF. CDR3 bases: TGTGCCAGCAGTTTGGCGGGTAGCTCCTACGAGCAGTACTTC.